The 24 T cell receptor beta chains listed next were all sequenced from one sample in a study of molecular identifiers for immune sequencing clone quantification. From the PCR reads, TCRdb called clonotypes with MiXCR, one entry per CDR3 protein. The table lists some 320,000 distinct CDR3 sequences, about 21% of them singletons, with approximately 0.85% in the top ten. The specimen sequenced was naive CD8+ T cells from blood, with Jurkat cell RNA spiked in. Subset described: FACS-sorted CD8+CD4-CCR7+CD45RA+ naive T cells. The source is a human donor in good health. Some libraries in this study had Jurkat cell RNA spiked in.

This clonotype was seen many times. The CDR3 DNA follows: TGTGCCAGCAGTGAACGTGGAGGGCCCTCCTACGAGCAGTACTTC. The encoded protein is CASSERGGPSYEQYF. The genes are TRBV2 and TRBJ2-7, with D possibly being TRBD2 (6 bases). CDR3 length equals 15 residues. The V end lost 2 bases, the J end lost 0 bases, and 11 bases lay between the germline ends. The V gene's germline CDR1 is SNHLY and CDR2 FYNNEI.

This clonotype was recorded at least ten times. The chain recombines TRBV29-1 with TRBJ1-2, with a weak D call TRBD1 (5 bases). CDR1 and CDR2 from the germline V gene are SQVTM and ANQGSEA. The ends were cut back, 6 bases at V and 3 bases at J, with 8 bases in the middle. The CDR3 covers 11 residues. In DNA form, the CDR3 reads TGCAGCGTGGGGACGGACTATGGCTACACCTTC. Residues: CSVGTDYGYTF.

This clonotype was recorded many times. The chain combines TRBV6-4 with TRBJ2-2; a weak D match, TRBD1 (6 bases). This CDR3 contains 13 residues. The germline V and J ends were trimmed by 7 bases and 1 base, with 7 bases remaining between them. In germline, CDR1 is MRHNA, CDR2 SNTAGT. CDR3 region: CASKGENTGELFF. CDR3 in DNA: TGTGCCAGCAAGGGGGAGAACACCGGGGAGCTGTTTTTT.

This clonotype came up many times. The chain employs TRBV6-5 and TRBJ2-3, with 7 positions matching TRBD2. Germline CDR1 MNHEY, CDR2 SVGAGI. CDR3 length: 14 amino acids. V was clipped by 7 bases and J by 2 bases; unmatched bases: 6. CDR3 nucleotides: TGTGCCAGCAAACCGGGACTACTCACAGATACGCAGTATTTT. It is translated as CASKPGLLTDTQYF.

This clonotype has a count of ten or more. V usage is TRBV11-2 and J usage is TRBJ2-1, with 13 bases matching TRBD2. Germline lookup yields CDR1 SGHAT and CDR2 FQNNGV. With V trimmed by 4 bases and J by 5 bases, 14 bases remained unmatched. The CDR3 is 19 residues long. The CDR3 is CASSSYPRTSGGVNNEQFF. The CDR3 DNA is TGTGCCAGCAGCTCGTACCCTAGGACTAGCGGGGGAGTAAACAATGAGCAGTTCTTC.

The V and J genes are TRBV20-1 and TRBJ2-5, with 16 bases lining up with TRBD2. CDR3 length equals 18 residues. J lost 5 bases, V lost 5 bases, and 14 bases had no gene match. Germline V CDR1 and CDR2: DFQATT, SNEGSKA (reference sequence). Written as DNA, the CDR3 is TGCAGTGCTCCGAAAACCGGGACTAGCGGGAGGGTCGGTGAGACCCAGTACTTC. Amino acids: CSAPKTGTSGRVGETQYF.

This clonotype was counted many times. V gene TRBV13 combines with J gene TRBJ2-3; 8 nucleotides align to TRBD2. CDR3 length equals 14 residues. V was clipped by 8 bases and J by 4 bases; unmatched bases: 8. The germline gives CDR1 PRHDT, CDR2 FYEKMQ (reference sequence). The CDR3, as DNA: TGTGCCAGCGCGAGACGGGAGGGCTCAGATACGCAGTATTTT. Its translation: CASARREGSDTQYF.

This clonotype was found many times. The chain uses TRBV13 and TRBJ2-5; 7 bases align to TRBD1. With V trimmed by 2 bases and J by 1 base, 4 bases remained unmatched. From germline, CDR1 is PRHDT and CDR2 FYEKMQ (reference sequence). This CDR3 spans 15 amino acids. CDR3 nucleotide sequence: TGTGCCAGCAGCTTAAGCGACAGGGTCCAAGAGACCCAGTACTTC. This sequence encodes CASSLSDRVQETQYF.

Ten or more counts support this clonotype. The genes are TRBV28 and TRBJ2-6; D gene unclear. Germline V CDR1 and CDR2: MDHEN, SYDVKM. The CDR3 runs 16 residues. Trimming shortened V by 3 bases and J by 0 bases, and 9 bases separated the two germline ends. Here the CDR3 reads CASSFPARSGANVLTF. The CDR3 region has the DNA TGTGCCAGCAGTTTCCCCGCCCGCTCTGGGGCCAACGTCCTGACTTTC. Looking up the rest from reference TRBV28 and TRBJ2-6 gives the full variable domain: DVKVTQSSRYLVKRTGEKVFLECVQDMDHENMFWYRQDPGLGLRLIYFSYDVKMKEKGDIPEGYSVSREKKERFSLILESASTNQTSMYLCASSFPARSGANVLTFGAGSRLTVL.

This clonotype was detected a few times. The chain has TRBV11-2 and TRBJ2-7; 13 positions agree with TRBD2. This CDR3 is built from 18 residues. V lost 5 bases to trimming and J lost 5 bases; unmatched junction nucleotides: 15. Germline V CDR1 and CDR2: SGHAT, FQNNGV. The DNA of the CDR3 is TGTGCCAGCAGCCTCCACGGACTAGCGGGAGTACAGGGTAACGAGCAGTACTTC. Protein: CASSLHGLAGVQGNEQYF.

This clonotype was seen at least ten times. The chain carries TRBV6-6 and TRBJ2-2, with 7 positions matching TRBD2. The V segment lost 4 bases and the J segment 6 bases; nucleotides outside the gene matches: 8. The CDR3 length is 15 residues. Germline-derived CDR1 and CDR2 are MNHNY and SVGAGI (reference sequence). DNA for the CDR3: TGTGCCAGCAGTTTAAGACTAGCCCATCCCGGGGAGCTGTTTTTT. Protein: CASSLRLAHPGELFF.

This clonotype occurred once. Written as DNA, the CDR3 is TGTGCCGGCACTCCGAGCTCCTACGAGCAGTACTTC. Its translation is CAGTPSSYEQYF. The J gene is TRBJ2-7, the V gene TRBV2; D unclear. The CDR3 has 12 residues. The V gene lost 11 bases and the J gene lost 0 bases, with 11 bases spanning the gap. The germline V gene encodes CDR1 SNHLY and CDR2 FYNNEI.

Concerning this clonotype: The junction departs from the called germline gene at one end, perhaps through a read error. The chain carries TRBV30 and TRBJ1-1; D is unclear. The germline gives CDR1 GTSNPN, CDR2 SVGIG (reference sequence). The CDR3 has 13 residues. In DNA form, the CDR3 reads TGTACCTGGAGTTTAACAGCGAACACTGAAGCTTTCTTT. It translates to CTWSLTANTEAFF. Full variable domain (rest looked up from reference TRBV30 and TRBJ1-1): SQTIHQWPATLVQPVGSPLSLECTVEGTSNPNLYWYRQAAGRGLQLLFYSVGIGQISSEVPQNLSASRPQDRQFILSSKKLLLSDSGFYLCTWSLTANTEAFFGQGTRLTVV.

This clonotype was seen a few times. This chain uses TRBV7-2 with TRBJ1-5, with D uncertain. Trimming pared 4 bases from V and 0 bases from J, leaving 10 bases between. Per germline, CDR1 SGHTA and CDR2 FQGNSA. The CDR3 consists of 15 residues. The CDR3 sequence: CASSSAVNSNQPQHF. The CDR3 nucleotides are TGTGCCAGCAGCTCCGCGGTAAATAGCAATCAGCCCCAGCATTTT.

In the case of this clonotype: This may be a read error: a much more frequent sequence differs by one nucleotide. The chain carries TRBV2 and TRBJ2-1; TRBD2 is a possible D gene (5 bases). Per the germline V gene, CDR1 is SNHLY and CDR2 is FYNNEI. This CDR3 spans 13 amino acids. CDR3 sequence: CASGLQTCNEQFF. The CDR3 coding sequence is TGTGCAAGCGGACTGCAAACCTGCAATGAGCAGTTCTTC.

V gene TRBV12-3 or TRBV12-4 combines with J gene TRBJ2-3, with TRBD2 matching over 8 bases. This CDR3 spans 16 amino acids. The V segment lost 5 bases and the J segment 4 bases; nucleotides outside the gene matches: 11. Here the CDR3 DNA reads TGTGCCAGCAGTCCCTGGCCCGGGACTAGGGCAGATACGCAGTATTTT. The encoded protein is CASSPWPGTRADTQYF.

In its sample, this clonotype was seen many times. The chain is built from TRBV30 and TRBJ2-1; perhaps D is TRBD1 or TRBD2 (6 bases each). Germline values: CDR1 GTSNPN, CDR2 SVGIG (reference sequence). V was pared by 3 bases and J by 10 bases, with 19 bases between. The CDR3 runs 14 residues. The CDR3 nucleotides are TGTGCCTGGAGCTCCGGGGGCCTGGGGTTAGAGCAGTTCTTC. Translated, it gives CAWSSGGLGLEQFF.

This clonotype was found a few times. The rearrangement joins TRBV6-6 to TRBJ2-7; either TRBD1 or TRBD2 may supply D (6 bases each). V lost 5 bases and J lost 4, with 18 bases in between. The CDR3 has 15 residues. Germline V gives CDR1 MNHNY, CDR2 SVGAGI (reference sequence). CDR3 sequence reads: CASSPGRGLLYEQYF. CDR3 DNA sequence: TGTGCCAGCAGTCCTGGACGGGGGCTGTTGTACGAGCAGTACTTC.

As regards this clonotype: A much bigger clone sits one base away, suggesting this may be a read error. CDR3 protein: CASSYSIQGGQPQYF. CDR3 DNA: TGTGCCAGCAGTTACTCGATACAGGGGGGTCAGCCCCAGTATTTT. This chain connects TRBV6-2 or TRBV6-3 to TRBJ1-5; the match to TRBD1 covers 8 bases. The J call is uncertain, as TRBJ2-3 better fits the DNA end. The CDR3 length is 15 residues. CDR1 and CDR2 from the germline V gene are MNHEY and SVGEGT.

The sample holds many counts of this clonotype. The chain recombines TRBV4-3 with TRBJ1-4; D perhaps matches TRBD1 (5 bases). This CDR3 contains 13 residues. V was trimmed by 3 bases and J by 4 bases, leaving 6 bases between them. Germline values: CDR1 LGHNA, CDR2 YSLEER. The CDR3 reads CASSQGLNEKLFF. CDR3 nucleotide sequence: TGCGCCAGCAGCCAGGGACTTAATGAAAAACTGTTTTTT.

Points on this clonotype: This may be a read error, as it is one base from a much larger clone. The V and J genes are TRBV7-9 and TRBJ2-1; D perhaps matches TRBD2 (6 bases). Germline CDR1 reads SEHNR; CDR2 reads FQNEAQ (reference sequence). The CDR3 loop spans 15 amino acids. The CDR3 nucleotides read TGTGCCAGCAGCACGGGGGACCCGGAGTACAATGAGCAGCTCTTC. Encoded protein: CASSTGDPEYNEQLF. Looking up the rest from reference TRBV7-9 and TRBJ2-1 gives the full variable domain: DTGVSQNPRHKITKRGQNVTFRCDPISEHNRLYWYRQTLGQGPEFLTYFQNEAQLEKSRLLSDRFSAERPKGSFSTLEIQRTEQGDSAMYLCASSTGDPEYNEQLFGPGTRLTVL.

This clonotype was counted a few times. V gene TRBV27 combines with J gene TRBJ1-5; D unclear. In germline, CDR1 is MNHEY, CDR2 SMNVEV (reference sequence). Trimming removed 0 bases from V and 2 bases from J, with 8 bases in between. The CDR3 totals 15 residues. The DNA of the CDR3 is TGTGCCAGCAGTTTATCGACATCTGGCAATCAGCCCCAGCATTTT. The encoded protein is CASSLSTSGNQPQHF.

This clonotype was counted ten times or more. The chain couples TRBV21-1 to TRBJ1-6. TRBV21-1 is a recognized pseudogene. The CDR3 consists of 15 residues. CDR3 sequence: CASSRDFLYNSPLHF. CDR3 DNA: TGTGCCAGCAGCAGGGATTTCCTCTATAATTCACCCCTCCACTTT.

This clonotype was observed at least ten times. V gene TRBV27 combines with J gene TRBJ2-7; D may match TRBD1 or TRBD2 (5 bases each). V dropped 5 bases and J dropped 2 bases, with 10 bases sitting between them. The germline V gene encodes CDR1 MNHEY and CDR2 SMNVEV (reference sequence). CDR3 length equals 13 residues. The CDR3 here is CASSTRGPYEQYF. The CDR3, as DNA: TGTGCCAGCAGTACCCGGGGACCCTACGAGCAGTACTTC.